The 21 T cell receptor beta chains below were found in one sample sequenced in a study of T cell repertoires in cytomegalovirus infection. In TCRdb, the reads were re-called with MiXCR into one record per CDR3 protein. The data contain about 450,000 distinct CDR3 sequences, approximately 32% of them singletons. The sequenced sample was PBMCs. Receptors were obtained from a human donor in good health (CMV status not recorded). Some clones in this sample may be carry-over from other donors' samples.

The J gene is TRBJ2-7, the V gene TRBV28; D gene unclear. The germline V and J ends were trimmed by 3 bases and 8 bases, with 8 bases remaining between them. Germline CDR1 reads MDHEN; CDR2 reads SYDVKM. This CDR3 is built from 11 residues. The CDR3 loop reads CASSFLGKQYF. In DNA, the CDR3 is TGTGCCAGCAGTTTTCTGGGTAAGCAGTACTTC.

This clonotype came up many times. CDR3 sequence: CASSLDNPLNTEAFF. In DNA form, the CDR3 reads TGTGCCAGCAGCTTGGACAATCCCTTGAACACTGAAGCTTTCTTT. The V call is TRBV7-2, the J call TRBJ1-1, with a possible D match to TRBD1 (5 bases). Looked up from germline, CDR1 is SGHTA and CDR2 is FQGNSA. This CDR3 is 15 amino acids long. Between the trimmed V and J ends, which lost 3 bases and 0 bases, there was a span of 11 bases.

This clonotype showed up just a few times. The CDR3 sequence: CASRSNEKLFF. In DNA form, the CDR3 reads TGTGCCAGCAGGAGTAATGAAAAACTGTTTTTT. The chain carries TRBV12-3 or TRBV12-4 and TRBJ1-4; D remains unclear. The V and J ends lost 6 bases and 4 bases respectively, with 3 bases between them. The CDR3 is 11 residues long.

The CDR3 nucleotides read TGTGCCAGTAGTATAGGAGGGTTCTACGAGCAGTACTTC. Amino acids: CASSIGGFYEQYF. This chain links TRBV19 with TRBJ2-7; possibly TRBD2 for D (5 bases). Trimming pared 1 base from V and 3 bases from J, leaving 7 bases between. Germline-derived CDR1 and CDR2 are LNHDA and SQIVND (reference sequence). CDR3 size: 13 residues.

V usage is TRBV20-1 and J usage is TRBJ1-5; a possible D gene is TRBD1 (5 bases). CDR1 and CDR2 from the germline V gene are DFQATT and SNEGSKA (reference sequence). The CDR3 length is 15 residues. V was trimmed by 5 bases and J by 0 bases, leaving 14 bases between them. Here the CDR3 DNA reads TGCAGTGCTCATAAGCGGGGCAGTAGCAATCAGCCCCAGCATTTT. This codes for CSAHKRGSSNQPQHF.

This clonotype was counted many times. The chain uses TRBV5-1 and TRBJ1-5; no reliable D call. Germline V gene lookup returns CDR1 SGHRS and CDR2 YFSETQ. Trimming stripped 4 bases from V and 4 bases from J, with 12 bases between. The CDR3 covers 14 residues. The CDR3 loop is CASSLNPENQPQHF. The CDR3 bases are TGCGCCAGCAGCCTGAACCCGGAGAATCAGCCCCAGCATTTT.

This clonotype has a count of ten or more. The chain joins TRBV2 to TRBJ1-1; possibly TRBD1 for D (6 bases). V was trimmed by 8 bases and J by 0 bases, leaving 10 bases between them. The V gene's germline CDR1 is SNHLY and CDR2 FYNNEI. This CDR3 region has 13 residues. Here the CDR3 reads CASARGMNTEAFF. Here the CDR3 DNA reads TGTGCCAGCGCCAGGGGAATGAACACTGAAGCTTTCTTT.

In the case of this clonotype: Since a much larger clone is just one base distant, this may be a read error. The chain couples TRBV7-2 to TRBJ2-7; possibly TRBD1 for D (5 bases). The CDR3 length is 15 residues. Germline lookup yields CDR1 SGHTA and CDR2 FQGNSA. Between the trimmed V and J ends, which lost 2 bases and 5 bases, there was a span of 16 bases. The CDR3 reads CASSLNPRAINEQYF. DNA of the CDR3: TGTGCCAGCAGCTTAAACCCCAGGGCCATAAACGAGCAGTACTTC.

Of note for this clonotype: At one of its ends the junction is not consistent with the germline gene, which may arise from a read error. The gene calls are TRBV19 and TRBJ1-6, with 7 bases matching TRBD1. This CDR3 spans 17 amino acids. Germline V lookup: CDR1 LNHDA, CDR2 SQIVND (reference sequence). The CDR3 loop is CASSPHLGQASASPIHF. For the CDR3, the DNA is TGTGCCAGTAGTCCCCACCTCGGACAGGCGTCGGCTTCACCCATCCACTTT.

The CDR3 sequence is CASSLAATNPHEQYF. In DNA, the CDR3 is TGTGCCAGCAGCTTAGCAGCCACAAACCCCCACGAGCAGTACTTC. The chain joins TRBV7-2 to TRBJ2-7; D is unresolved. CDR3 length equals 15 residues. The V and J ends lost 0 bases and 5 bases respectively, with 14 bases between them. Germline V lookup: CDR1 SGHTA, CDR2 FQGNSA.

This clonotype turned up a few times. This chain joins TRBV14 and TRBJ2-3; D gene ambiguous. Trimming shortened V by 5 bases and J by 7 bases, and 13 bases separated the two germline ends. Germline values: CDR1 SGHDN, CDR2 FVKESK. The CDR3 sequence is 13 residues long. CDR3 amino acids: CASSAADFHTQYF. CDR3 nucleotide sequence: TGTGCCAGCAGCGCGGCCGACTTTCATACGCAGTATTTT. The full variable domain, its missing parts supplied by reference TRBV14 and TRBJ2-3, is EAGVTQFPSHSVIEKGQTVTLRCDPISGHDNLYWYRRVMGKEIKFLLHFVKESKQDESGMPNNRFLAERTGGTYSTLKVQPAELEDSGVYFCASSAADFHTQYFGPGTRLTVL.

The chain combines TRBV12-3 or TRBV12-4 with TRBJ1-1; D is ambiguous. The length of the CDR3 is 12 residues. V gave up 8 bases and J gave up 2 bases, with 9 bases separating them. The DNA for the CDR3 is TGTGCCAGCCGTGGGCTAAACACTGAAGCTTTCTTT. Its translation is CASRGLNTEAFF.

The rearrangement joins TRBV6-6 to TRBJ2-7; maybe TRBD2 (7 bases). The CDR3 length is 14 residues. The V and J ends lost 3 bases and 5 bases respectively, with 14 bases between them. The germline gives CDR1 MNHNY, CDR2 SVGAGI (reference sequence). The CDR3 DNA is TGTGCCAGCAGTTATAACAGGGAGGGCCACGAGCAGTACTTC. Translating it yields CASSYNREGHEQYF.

Here the CDR3 DNA reads TGTGCCAGCAGTTACTCGTTCCGACAAGCGAACACCGGGGAGCTGTTTTTT. Translating gives CASSYSFRQANTGELFF. The chain recombines TRBV6-2 or TRBV6-3 with TRBJ2-2; D remains ambiguous. The germline V and J ends were trimmed by 0 bases and 0 bases, with 11 bases remaining between them. This CDR3 is 17 amino acids long. Per the germline V gene, CDR1 is MNHEY and CDR2 is SVGEGT.

This clonotype has just a few counts. The genes are TRBV7-3 and TRBJ2-3, with D uncertain. Between the trimmed V and J ends, which lost 5 bases and 4 bases, there was a span of 10 bases. Looked up from germline, CDR1 is SGHTA and CDR2 is FQGTGA. This CDR3 is 13 amino acids long. The CDR3 DNA reads TGTGCCAGCAGCCCCATTGGAGCAGATACGCAGTATTTT. Amino acids: CASSPIGADTQYF. Combining the CDR3 with reference TRBV7-3 and TRBJ2-3 gives the whole variable domain GAGVSQTPSNKVTEKGKYVELRCDPISGHTALYWYRQSLGQGPEFLIYFQGTGAADDSGLPNDRFFAVRPEGSVSTLKIQRTERGDSAVYLCASSPIGADTQYFGPGTRLTVL.

The V call is TRBV5-4, the J call TRBJ1-1; perhaps TRBD1 as D (5 bases). The CDR3 extends over 17 amino acids. Germline V gene data show CDR1 as SGHNT and CDR2 as YYREEE (reference sequence). Trimming took off 4 bases at V and 5 bases at J, with 24 bases between the two ends. The CDR3 DNA sequence: TGTGCCAGCAGCCGGACGGGGAGGGTAAGGGGATGGACTGAAGCTTTCTTT. Protein: CASSRTGRVRGWTEAFF.

A note on this clonotype: This may be a read error: a much more frequent sequence differs by one nucleotide. This chain uses TRBV7-2 with TRBJ2-7, with 7 bases matching TRBD1. Germline V CDR1 and CDR2: SGHTA, FQGNSA. The CDR3 is made up of 15 amino acids. Trimming at V came to 2 bases and at J to 4 bases, leaving 8 bases not matched to a gene. CDR3 DNA sequence: TGTGCCAGCAGCTTAACCGGGACAGTGATTTACGAGCAGTACTTC. This sequence encodes CASSLTGTVIYEQYF.

This clonotype was seen a few times. V is TRBV5-1 and J is TRBJ2-3; possibly TRBD1 for D (5 bases). Trimming stripped 0 bases from V and 0 bases from J, with 8 bases between. The CDR3 has 15 amino acids. From germline, CDR1 is SGHRS and CDR2 YFSETQ. The CDR3 DNA is TGCGCCAGCAGCTTGGTATCAGGGAGCACAGATACGCAGTATTTT. Its protein is CASSLVSGSTDTQYF. Using reference TRBV5-1 and TRBJ2-3 for the parts outside the CDR3, the full variable domain is KAGVTQTPRYLIKTRGQQVTLSCSPISGHRSVSWYQQTPGQGLQFLFEYFSETQRNKGNFPGRFSGRQFSNSRSEMNVSTLELGDSALYLCASSLVSGSTDTQYFGPGTRLTVL.

The J gene is TRBJ1-1, the V gene TRBV28; 8 bases align to TRBD1. The CDR3 contains 17 residues. Germline CDR1 and CDR2: MDHEN and SYDVKM. Trimming cost V 1 base and J 6 bases; bases outside gene matches: 13. The DNA of the CDR3 is TGTGCCAGCAGTTTATCCCCCTTCGGCCAGGGGGCATCTGAAGCTTTCTTT. As protein: CASSLSPFGQGASEAFF. Full variable domain (outside the CDR3, taken from reference TRBV28 and TRBJ1-1): DVKVTQSSRYLVKRTGEKVFLECVQDMDHENMFWYRQDPGLGLRLIYFSYDVKMKEKGDIPEGYSVSREKKERFSLILESASTNQTSMYLCASSLSPFGQGASEAFFGQGTRLTVV.

This rearrangement joins TRBV12-3 or TRBV12-4 to TRBJ2-2; 7 bases align to TRBD2. The CDR3 is 16 residues long. V was pared by 8 bases and J by 4 bases, with 13 bases of the junction left unmatched. In nucleotides, the CDR3 is TGTGCCAGCTCCACCGCGGGCGGGGGACCCACCGGGGAGCTGTTTTTT. The encoded protein is CASSTAGGGPTGELFF.

This clonotype showed up many times. This chain joins TRBV7-2 and TRBJ1-5, with D tentatively TRBD1 (5 bases). The V gene's germline CDR1 is SGHTA and CDR2 FQGNSA. The V end was cut by 6 bases, the J end by 3 bases, with 12 bases between. The length of the CDR3 is 14 residues. This chain's CDR3 is CASRGWGNNQPQHF. In DNA form, the CDR3 reads TGTGCCAGCAGGGGGTGGGGCAACAATCAGCCCCAGCATTTT.